These 30 T cell receptor beta chains came from one sample sequenced in a study of technical replicates of blood from several donors. Produced via immunoSEQ multiplex PCR; TCRdb's table is partial and in-frame only. The sample holds approximately 53,000 clones; approximately 95% are singletons and the top ten take about 0.37%. The sequencing input was T cells isolated from PBMCs. These receptors came from a human donor in good health.

The chain recombines TRBV10-3 with TRBJ1-2; 10 bases are a match to TRBD1. V was pared by 1 base and J by 3 bases, with 5 bases of the junction left unmatched. The CDR3 spans 16 residues. Germline V lookup: CDR1 ENHRY, CDR2 SYGVKD. The CDR3 loop is CAISELDRGDYYGYTF. CDR3 DNA: TGTGCCATCAGTGAGTTGGACAGGGGGGATTACTATGGCTACACCTTC.

The V call is TRBV7-3, the J call TRBJ1-1; possible D gene TRBD1, 6 bases. The CDR3 is 15 residues long. Per the germline V gene, CDR1 is SGHTA and CDR2 is FQGTGA. Trimming took off 1 base at V and 1 base at J, with 10 bases between the two ends. The CDR3 DNA reads as TGTGCCAGCAGCTTAAATGGGGGCGAGAACACTGAAGCTTTCTTT. Translating gives CASSLNGGENTEAFF.

The rearrangement links TRBV19 to TRBJ1-5; TRBD1 matches at 7 bases. V dropped 5 bases and J dropped 2; count of bases not matched to a gene: 9. Germline V gene lookup returns CDR1 LNHDA and CDR2 SQIVND (reference sequence). The CDR3 consists of 16 residues. This CDR3 reads CASSVTRGFGNQPQHF. In nucleotides, the CDR3 is TGTGCCAGTAGTGTAACCAGGGGGTTTGGCAATCAGCCCCAGCATTTT.

J is TRBJ2-1 and V is TRBV13; 11 nucleotides agree with TRBD2. J was trimmed by 8 bases and V by 2 bases; bases with no gene match: 5. The CDR3 runs to 15 residues. The germline V gene encodes CDR1 PRHDT and CDR2 FYEKMQ (reference sequence). The chain's CDR3 is CASSLLLAGADEQFF. In DNA form, the CDR3 reads TGTGCCAGCAGCTTACTACTAGCGGGAGCGGATGAGCAGTTCTTC.

The V call is TRBV18, the J call TRBJ2-1; TRBD2 is a possible D gene (5 bases). This CDR3 comprises 16 residues. The germline CDR1 and CDR2 sequences are KGHSH and LQKENI. V lost 2 bases, J lost 0 bases, and 11 bases lay in between. CDR3 loop: CASSPRSGSSYNEQFF. CDR3 coding DNA: TGTGCCAGCTCACCAAGAAGCGGAAGCTCCTACAATGAGCAGTTCTTC.

The chain uses TRBV15 and TRBJ1-1; tentatively, D is TRBD1 (6 bases). V was trimmed by 1 base and J by 8 bases, leaving 11 bases between them. Per germline, CDR1 LNHNV and CDR2 YYDKDF (reference sequence). CDR3 length: 13 amino acids. As DNA, the CDR3 is TGTGCCACCAGCAGAGTACAGGGTTCGGAAGCTTTCTTT. Translation gives CATSRVQGSEAFF. Drawing the rest from reference TRBV15 and TRBJ1-1, the complete variable domain is DAMVIQNPRYQVTQFGKPVTLSCSQTLNHNVMYWYQQKSSQAPKLLFHYYDKDFNNEADTPDNFQSRRPNTSFCFLDIRSPGLGDTAMYLCATSRVQGSEAFFGQGTRLTVV.

V gene TRBV15 combines with J gene TRBJ2-1; a possible D gene is TRBD2 (5 bases). V dropped 5 bases and J dropped 1 base, with 6 bases sitting between them. Germline V gene lookup returns CDR1 LNHNV and CDR2 YYDKDF (reference sequence). This CDR3 is built from 13 residues. The CDR3 spells CATSGSSYNEQFF. Written as DNA, the CDR3 is TGTGCCACCAGCGGGAGTTCCTACAATGAGCAGTTCTTC.

The rearrangement uses TRBV18 and TRBJ1-5; possibly TRBD1 for D (6 bases). Germline V lookup: CDR1 KGHSH, CDR2 LQKENI. The CDR3 extends over 14 amino acids. V lost 3 bases and J lost 8, with 14 bases in between. The CDR3 bases are TGTGCCAGCTCACCTTGGCAGGGGAGTGAGCCCCAGCATTTT. The encoded protein is CASSPWQGSEPQHF.

This CDR3 is CASSTQGNTDTQYF. In DNA, the CDR3 is TGTGCCAGTAGTACCCAGGGAAACACAGATACGCAGTATTTT. The rearrangement links TRBV19 to TRBJ2-3; D might be TRBD1 (5 bases). V was pared by 4 bases and J by 2 bases, with 10 bases between. Germline V CDR1 and CDR2: LNHDA, SQIVND (reference sequence). The CDR3 has 14 amino acids.

The chain combines TRBV4-2 with TRBJ1-1; D gene unclear. This CDR3 has 14 residues. In germline, CDR1 is LGHNA, CDR2 YNFKEQ. The V and J ends lost 4 bases and 4 bases respectively, with 13 bases between them. DNA for the CDR3: TGTGCCAGCAGCCGAGAATCCCGTTTCACTGAAGCTTTCTTT. This sequence encodes CASSRESRFTEAFF.

The chain couples TRBV29-1 to TRBJ2-7; tentative D call: TRBD1 (7 bases). CDR3 length equals 13 residues. The V gene's germline CDR1 is SQVTM and CDR2 ANQGSEA. V gave up 7 bases and J gave up 2 bases, with 15 bases separating them. The CDR3 is CSASPGGPYEQYF. As DNA, the CDR3 is TGCAGCGCCTCCCCAGGGGGGCCCTACGAGCAGTACTTC.

The chain has TRBV5-1 and TRBJ1-6; D call uncertain. CDR3 length equals 15 residues. The germline CDR1 and CDR2 sequences are SGHRS and YFSETQ. V lost 6 bases to trimming and J lost 7 bases, with 17 bases between them. In DNA form, the CDR3 reads TGCGCCAGCACAAACAGAGTCGAGGGAAATTCACCCCTCCACTTT. Residues: CASTNRVEGNSPLHF.

This sequence joins TRBV27 and TRBJ2-7; tentatively, D is TRBD2 (6 bases). Germline lookup yields CDR1 MNHEY and CDR2 SMNVEV (reference sequence). Trimming cost V 3 bases and J 2 bases, with 11 bases left between them. The CDR3 totals 14 residues. The CDR3 spells CASSFGGNPYEQYF. The CDR3 DNA reads TGTGCCAGCAGTTTCGGCGGGAACCCCTACGAGCAGTACTTC.

The chain is built from TRBV18 and TRBJ2-7; 8 nucleotides agree with TRBD1. Germline CDR1 reads KGHSH; CDR2 reads LQKENI. V was clipped by 6 bases and J by 3 bases; unmatched bases: 7. This CDR3 region has 14 residues. DNA of the CDR3: TGTGCCAGCTCGTGGCAGGGGGCTAGCTACGAGCAGTACTTC. Its translation: CASSWQGASYEQYF. The variable domain in full, with the rest retrieved from reference TRBV18 and TRBJ2-7, is NAGVMQNPRHLVRRRGQEARLRCSPMKGHSHVYWYRQLPEEGLKFMVYLQKENIIDESGMPKERFSAEFPKEGPSILRIQQVVRGDSAAYFCASSWQGASYEQYFGPGTRLTVT.

Here the CDR3 DNA reads TGTGCCAGCAGAGAGGGAGCTGGAAACACCATATATTTT. This sequence encodes CASREGAGNTIYF. This chain joins TRBV7-9 and TRBJ1-3; no reliable D call. The V gene lost 6 bases and the J gene lost 2 bases, with 8 bases spanning the gap. This CDR3 is built from 13 residues. Germline values: CDR1 SEHNR, CDR2 FQNEAQ (reference sequence).

The chain joins TRBV9 to TRBJ1-2, with TRBD1 as a possible D gene (6 bases). Germline V CDR1 and CDR2: SGDLS, YYNGEE. The CDR3 has 15 residues. Between the trimmed V and J ends, which lost 3 bases and 4 bases, there was a span of 16 bases. In DNA, the CDR3 is TGTGCCAGCAGCGGATACCGGGACACACCCTATGGCTACACCTTC. Translating it yields CASSGYRDTPYGYTF. The full variable domain, completed using reference TRBV9 and TRBJ1-2, is DSGVTQTPKHLITATGQRVTLRCSPRSGDLSVYWYQQSLDQGLQFLIQYYNGEERAKGNILERFSAQQFPDLHSELNLSSLELGDSALYFCASSGYRDTPYGYTFGSGTRLTVV.

The chain has TRBV5-4 and TRBJ2-1; 13 nucleotides line up with TRBD2. The CDR3 contains 14 residues. Germline-derived CDR1 and CDR2 are SGHNT and YYREEE (reference sequence). V lost 4 bases and J lost 8; bases outside the gene matches: 3. The CDR3, as DNA: TGTGCCAGCAGCGGAGGACTAGCGGGAGATGAGCAGTTCTTC. Translating gives CASSGGLAGDEQFF.

The chain is built from TRBV6-4 and TRBJ1-2; TRBD1 agrees at 7 bases. J gave up 8 bases and V 0 bases, and 18 bases lay outside the gene matches. CDR3 length: 18 amino acids. The V gene's germline CDR1 is MRHNA and CDR2 SNTAGT. The CDR3 DNA reads as TGTGCCAGCAGTGACTCGATAATTTTAGGACAGGAACGGGTCGGCTACACCTTC. It specifies CASSDSIILGQERVGYTF.

CDR3: CASSFFNSGANVLTF. The CDR3 DNA follows: TGTGCCAGCAGCTTCTTTAACTCTGGGGCCAACGTCCTGACTTTC. V usage is TRBV7-2 and J usage is TRBJ2-6; D not resolved. Trimming pared 3 bases from V and 0 bases from J, leaving 6 bases between. Germline CDR1 and CDR2: SGHTA and FQGNSA. This CDR3 is built from 15 residues.

V usage is TRBV6-5 and J usage is TRBJ1-1; no clear D gene. V was trimmed by 2 bases and J by 2 bases, leaving 6 bases between them. The CDR3 consists of 13 residues. The germline gives CDR1 MNHEY, CDR2 SVGAGI. CDR3: CASSYGGNTEAFF. The CDR3, as DNA: TGTGCCAGCAGTTACGGAGGCAACACTGAAGCTTTCTTT.

The rearrangement uses TRBV4-3 and TRBJ1-2; 7 positions agree with TRBD1. Germline V gene sequence: CDR1 LGHNA, CDR2 YSLEER. The ends lost 4 bases at V and 4 bases at J; junction bases unmatched: 9. The CDR3 has 15 residues. CDR3 bases: TGCGCCAGCAGCCTCCGGCGACAGGGAGGCTATGGCTACACCTTC. Protein: CASSLRRQGGYGYTF.

The chain employs TRBV5-6 and TRBJ2-1; no definite D call. The CDR3 covers 14 residues. V was trimmed by 2 bases and J by 0 bases, leaving 6 bases between them. Germline assignment: CDR1 SGHDT and CDR2 YYEEEE. The DNA of the CDR3 is TGTGCCAGCAGCTTTCTAGACTCCTACAATGAGCAGTTCTTC. Its protein is CASSFLDSYNEQFF.

The chain is built from TRBV4-1 and TRBJ2-4; 10 bases agree with TRBD2. The CDR3 length is 14 residues. V dropped 4 bases and J dropped 6; count of bases not matched to a gene: 3. The germline CDR1 and CDR2 sequences are MGHRA and YSYEKL. CDR3 protein: CASSPLAGLNIQYF. The CDR3 DNA is TGCGCCAGCAGCCCACTAGCGGGGCTAAACATTCAGTACTTC.

The V and J genes are TRBV29-1 and TRBJ2-7; maybe TRBD1 (6 bases). The length of the CDR3 is 12 residues. Germline V gives CDR1 SQVTM, CDR2 ANQGSEA. The V end was cut by 5 bases, the J end by 5 bases, with 13 bases between. CDR3 loop: CSVRGTLNEQYF. The CDR3 DNA reads as TGCAGCGTTAGAGGGACACTAAACGAGCAGTACTTC.

In this sample, this clone turned up a few times. V is TRBV2 and J is TRBJ2-7; TRBD2 aligns across 7 bases. The CDR3 spans 14 residues. V shed 7 bases, J shed 0 bases, and the junction held 6 bases outside the gene matches. Germline-derived CDR1 and CDR2 are SNHLY and FYNNEI. The CDR3 nucleotides read TGTGCCAGCAAGTGGCGGGAGATCTCCTACGAGCAGTACTTC. Its protein product is CASKWREISYEQYF.

This chain uses TRBV11-2 with TRBJ1-1; D not certain. CDR3 length: 12 amino acids. V gave up 4 bases and J gave up 5 bases, with 8 bases separating them. Germline V gives CDR1 SGHAT, CDR2 FQNNGV. CDR3 residues: CASSSIQTEAFF. CDR3 nucleotides: TGTGCCAGCAGCTCCATACAGACTGAAGCTTTCTTT.

This chain joins TRBV6-5 and TRBJ2-7; D ambiguous. Germline V gene lookup returns CDR1 MNHEY and CDR2 SVGAGI. This CDR3 has 14 residues. V lost 0 bases, J lost 7 bases, and 13 bases lay in between. CDR3 DNA sequence: TGTGCCAGCAGTTACTCGCCGGGTGGATGGGAGCAGTACTTC. Amino acids: CASSYSPGGWEQYF.

The chain employs TRBV9 and TRBJ2-7, with 9 nucleotides matching TRBD1. The germline CDR1 and CDR2 sequences are SGDLS and YYNGEE. V trimming: 7 bases; J trimming: 5 bases; junction bases outside the gene matches: 10. This CDR3 is 14 amino acids long. The CDR3 coding sequence is TGTGCCAGCTCCCGGGGGACAGGGATAAACGAGCAGTACTTC. It yields the protein CASSRGTGINEQYF.

This rearrangement joins TRBV30 to TRBJ2-2; tentatively, D is TRBD2 (6 bases). V dropped 8 bases and J dropped 7 bases, with 8 bases sitting between them. This CDR3 spans 10 amino acids. Germline V CDR1 and CDR2: GTSNPN, SVGIG (reference sequence). The DNA for the CDR3 is TGTGCCCGGGGAGGCGGGGAGCTGTTTTTT. Protein sequence: CARGGGELFF.

The CDR3 is CASSYYLQGNEQYF. In DNA form, the CDR3 reads TGTGCCAGCAGTTACTACCTACAGGGTAACGAGCAGTACTTC. This sequence joins TRBV6-5 and TRBJ2-7; a weak D match, TRBD1 (6 bases). The germline CDR1 and CDR2 sequences are MNHEY and SVGAGI. Trimming took off 1 base at V and 5 bases at J, with 12 bases between the two ends. CDR3 length equals 14 residues.